The 24 T cell receptor beta chains presented below share a single source sample, sequenced in a study of CD8 T cells in Susac syndrome. Random hexamers served to reverse transcribe roughly 0.5 to 1 ug RNA. From the immunoSEQ multiplex PCR reads, TCRdb called clonotypes with MiXCR, one entry per CDR3 protein. The sample includes 130,000 to 150,000 distinct CDR3 sequences, nearly 97% seen only once; the top ten take approximately 0.08%. The sequenced sample was CD4+ T cells from PBMCs. The receptors here all came from a human donor with Susac syndrome.

The CDR3 region is CASSPGTGGFQAFF. The CDR3 region has the DNA TGTGCCAGCAGCCCCGGGACAGGGGGTTTTCAAGCTTTCTTT. The genes are TRBV2 and TRBJ1-1; 11 bases are shared with TRBD1. V lost 6 bases and J lost 9; bases outside the gene matches: 9. Germline CDR1 is SNHLY and CDR2 is FYNNEI. This CDR3 has 14 amino acids.

The rearrangement links TRBV4-1 to TRBJ1-1; maybe TRBD1 (6 bases). The V gene's germline CDR1 is MGHRA and CDR2 YSYEKL. Trimming shortened V by 6 bases and J by 0 bases, and 14 bases separated the two germline ends. CDR3 length equals 15 residues. This chain's CDR3 is CASSPTGLMNTEAFF. In DNA, the CDR3 is TGCGCCAGCAGTCCTACAGGGTTGATGAACACTGAAGCTTTCTTT.

This clonotype was seen only once. This rearrangement joins TRBV27 to TRBJ1-1; tentative D call: TRBD1 (5 bases). Per germline, CDR1 MNHEY and CDR2 SMNVEV (reference sequence). CDR3 size: 14 residues. V lost 3 bases and J lost 1, with 9 bases in between. Here the CDR3 reads CASSFLDRNTEAFF. In DNA, the CDR3 is TGTGCCAGCAGTTTCCTCGACAGGAACACTGAAGCTTTCTTT.

The chain carries TRBV5-4 and TRBJ2-7, with 9 bases that match TRBD2. Trimming took 3 bases from V and 3 from J; bases not matched to a gene: 7. The CDR3 loop spans 15 amino acids. Germline V gene lookup returns CDR1 SGHNT and CDR2 YYREEE (reference sequence). The CDR3 region is CASSSLAGTIYEQYF. CDR3 bases: TGTGCCAGCAGCTCGCTAGCGGGGACGATCTACGAGCAGTACTTC. The variable domain in full, with the rest retrieved from reference TRBV5-4 and TRBJ2-7, is ETGVTQSPTHLIKTRGQQVTLRCSSQSGHNTVSWYQQALGQGPQFIFQYYREEENGRGNFPPRFSGLQFPNYSSELNVNALELDDSALYLCASSSLAGTIYEQYFGPGTRLTVT.

This sequence joins TRBV12-3 or TRBV12-4 and TRBJ2-7, with 11 nucleotides matching TRBD2. Trimming took 2 bases from V and 0 from J; bases not matched to a gene: 3. The CDR3 runs 16 residues. CDR3 DNA sequence: TGTGCCAGCAGTTTAAGTAGCGGGGGGGCCTCCTACGAGCAGTACTTC. Protein sequence: CASSLSSGGASYEQYF.

The V and J genes are TRBV2 and TRBJ2-3, with 11 nucleotides matching TRBD2. The V gene's germline CDR1 is SNHLY and CDR2 FYNNEI. With V trimmed by 10 bases and J by 0 bases, 6 bases remained unmatched. This CDR3 comprises 15 residues. The CDR3 DNA sequence: TGTGCCACCGAGAGGACTAGCGGGAGCACAGATACGCAGTATTTT. It is translated as CATERTSGSTDTQYF. The full variable domain, its missing parts supplied by reference TRBV2 and TRBJ2-3, is EPEVTQTPSHQVTQMGQEVILRCVPISNHLYFYWYRQILGQKVEFLVSFYNNEISEKSEIFDDQFSVERPDGSNFTLKIRSTKLEDSAMYFCATERTSGSTDTQYFGPGTRLTVL.

The chain is built from TRBV11-2 and TRBJ2-3; no clear D gene. The V gene's germline CDR1 is SGHAT and CDR2 FQNNGV. Trimming removed 5 bases at V and 1 base at J, with 19 bases between. CDR3 length: 17 amino acids. As DNA, the CDR3 is TGTGCCAGCAGCCGAGAAGAAAGTTGGTACGGCACAGATACGCAGTATTTT. This translates into CASSREESWYGTDTQYF.

The CDR3 here is CSARKGHYGYTF. The CDR3 nucleotides are TGCAGTGCTAGGAAGGGACACTATGGCTACACCTTC. The chain employs TRBV20-1 and TRBJ1-2, with D possibly TRBD1 on 5 matching bases. The germline gives CDR1 DFQATT, CDR2 SNEGSKA (reference sequence). V lost 3 bases, J lost 3 bases, and 8 bases lay in between. The CDR3 spans 12 residues.

This clonotype was seen once. The chain recombines TRBV2 with TRBJ2-1, with D uncertain. The V end was cut by 4 bases, the J end by 7 bases, with 11 bases between. The germline gives CDR1 SNHLY, CDR2 FYNNEI. This CDR3 contains 13 residues. Written as DNA, the CDR3 is TGTGCCAGCAGTGGCCCCTTGGGGAATGAGCAGTTCTTC. Translation gives CASSGPLGNEQFF.

Only one count was recorded for this clonotype. V usage is TRBV4-1 and J usage is TRBJ2-3; D is unclear. The CDR3 length is 13 residues. Trimming cost V 2 bases and J 5 bases, with 8 bases left between them. The germline V gene encodes CDR1 MGHRA and CDR2 YSYEKL. The CDR3 is CASSQPLGDTQYF. CDR3 bases: TGCGCCAGCAGCCAACCCCTCGGAGATACGCAGTATTTT.

The chain employs TRBV28 and TRBJ2-7, with D possibly being TRBD1 or TRBD2 (7 bases each). This CDR3 is 14 amino acids long. CDR1 MDHEN and CDR2 SYDVKM come from the germline V gene. V was clipped by 8 bases and J by 2 bases, with 16 bases between them. CDR3 coding DNA: TGTGCCAGCCTTCAGCGGGGACAGACCTACGAGCAGTACTTC. It yields the protein CASLQRGQTYEQYF.

This rearrangement joins TRBV20-1 to TRBJ2-1; 9 nucleotides agree with TRBD1. The V and J ends lost 1 base and 9 bases, in that order; junction bases with no gene match: 7. The CDR3 is 14 amino acids. Looked up from germline, CDR1 is DFQATT and CDR2 is SNEGSKA (reference sequence). The CDR3 coding sequence is TGCAGTGCTAGAGGACCGGGACAGGGCCCTGAGCAGTTCTTC. Translation gives CSARGPGQGPEQFF.

The V and J genes are TRBV11-3 and TRBJ1-2, with 12 bases fitting TRBD1. Trimming took 5 bases from V and 7 from J; bases not matched to a gene: 17. The CDR3 contains 18 residues. Germline CDR1 reads SGHNT; CDR2 reads YENEEA. In DNA, the CDR3 is TGTGCCAGCAGCCACCGACCGGGACAGGGGGCTGTGGTAGCTGGCTACACCTTC. As protein: CASSHRPGQGAVVAGYTF. Based on the CDR3 plus reference TRBV11-3 and TRBJ1-2, the full variable domain is EAGVVQSPRYKIIEKKQPVAFWCNPISGHNTLYWYLQNLGQGPELLIRYENEEAVDDSQLPKDRFSAERLKGVDSTLKIQPAELGDSAVYLCASSHRPGQGAVVAGYTFGSGTRLTVV.

Here the CDR3 reads CASSVDSTGTQYF. DNA of the CDR3: TGTGCCAGCAGCGTTGACAGTACGGGTACGCAGTATTTT. This chain joins TRBV9 and TRBJ2-3; TRBD1 is a possible D gene (5 bases). V lost 2 bases and J lost 8, with 12 bases in between. The CDR3 is 13 residues long. Per the germline V gene, CDR1 is SGDLS and CDR2 is YYNGEE.

The chain recombines TRBV28 with TRBJ2-7, with D maybe TRBD2 (5 bases). The germline gives CDR1 MDHEN, CDR2 SYDVKM. Between the trimmed V and J ends, which lost 2 bases and 0 bases, there was a span of 11 bases. This CDR3 region has 15 residues. The CDR3 sequence is CASSLRGGYSYEQYF. The CDR3 DNA follows: TGTGCCAGCAGTTTACGAGGAGGATACTCCTACGAGCAGTACTTC.

The chain joins TRBV6-5 to TRBJ2-5, with D maybe TRBD2 (5 bases). The CDR3 is 12 residues long. The germline CDR1 and CDR2 sequences are MNHEY and SVGAGI. CDR3 DNA sequence: TGTGTGTCCGGGTTCCGGGATGGGACCCAGTACTTC. Residues: CVSGFRDGTQYF.

The genes are TRBV12-3 or TRBV12-4 and TRBJ1-5; no reliable D call. V shed 3 bases and J shed 2 bases, with 17 bases lying between them. The CDR3 extends over 17 amino acids. CDR3 nucleotides: TGTGCCAGCAGTTTTGGGGTTACTGGGGTTGGCAATCAGCCCCAGCATTTT. It is translated as CASSFGVTGVGNQPQHF.

This clonotype showed up just once. The rearrangement joins TRBV20-1 to TRBJ2-5; tentatively, D is TRBD2 (6 bases). The germline gives CDR1 DFQATT, CDR2 SNEGSKA (reference sequence). V was cut by 5 bases and J by 4 bases, with 14 bases left in between. The CDR3 extends over 13 amino acids. Written as DNA, the CDR3 is TGCAGTGCTTCGCGGGGTAGCCGAGAGACCCAGTACTTC. Amino acid sequence: CSASRGSRETQYF.

The chain recombines TRBV3-1 with TRBJ2-1; D ambiguous. Germline CDR1 reads LGHDT; CDR2 reads YNNKEL (reference sequence). The CDR3 has 13 residues. V lost 1 base and J 15 bases, leaving 16 bases between the germline ends. The CDR3 DNA follows: TGTGCCAGCAGCCAAGGTCTTGGATTTGTTCCGTTCTTC. Translating it yields CASSQGLGFVPFF.

This rearrangement joins TRBV2 to TRBJ2-5, with D uncertain. The CDR3 consists of 11 residues. Trimming left V 8 bases short and J 5 bases short, with 9 bases between. Per germline, CDR1 SNHLY and CDR2 FYNNEI. CDR3 protein: CASGFGETQYF. The CDR3 coding sequence is TGTGCCAGCGGGTTCGGGGAGACCCAGTACTTC.

This rearrangement joins TRBV7-2 to TRBJ1-2; 8 bases fit TRBD1. This CDR3 region has 18 residues. The germline gives CDR1 SGHTA, CDR2 FQGNSA. The V gene end was trimmed by 6 bases and the J gene end by 4 bases; junction bases not matched to a gene: 19. The chain's CDR3 is CASRHLKFDRGPGYGYTF. The CDR3 nucleotides read TGTGCCAGCAGACACTTAAAATTCGACAGGGGACCGGGCTATGGCTACACCTTC.

V usage is TRBV4-1 and J usage is TRBJ2-2; unclear D gene. V lost 2 bases to trimming and J lost 1 base, with 8 bases between them. The CDR3 length is 15 residues. Per germline, CDR1 MGHRA and CDR2 YSYEKL. CDR3 sequence reads: CASSQPWENTGELFF. The CDR3 region has the DNA TGCGCCAGCAGCCAACCCTGGGAGAACACCGGGGAGCTGTTTTTT.

This chain connects TRBV29-1 to TRBJ2-7; no definite D call. The germline V gene encodes CDR1 SQVTM and CDR2 ANQGSEA. V lost 7 bases to trimming and J lost 4 bases, with 20 bases between them. The CDR3 spans 14 residues. Here the CDR3 DNA reads TGCAGCGCCGGTGCTCCCGGCCAGTTATACGAGCAGTACTTC. It specifies CSAGAPGQLYEQYF.

This sequence joins TRBV3-1 and TRBJ2-7; D possibly corresponds to TRBD2 (6 bases). From germline, CDR1 is LGHDT and CDR2 YNNKEL (reference sequence). This CDR3 has 15 amino acids. With 0 bases removed from V and 4 bases from J, the gap between germline ends came to 13 bases. CDR3 DNA sequence: TGTGCCAGCAGCCAAGACAACGTTCGGGAGTACGAGCAGTACTTC. Translation: CASSQDNVREYEQYF.